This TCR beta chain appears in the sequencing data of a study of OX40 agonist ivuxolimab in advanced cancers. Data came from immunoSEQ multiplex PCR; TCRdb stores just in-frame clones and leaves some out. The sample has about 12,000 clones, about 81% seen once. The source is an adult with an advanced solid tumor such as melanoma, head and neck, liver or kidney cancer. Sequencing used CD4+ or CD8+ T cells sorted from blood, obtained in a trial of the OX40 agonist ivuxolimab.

The CDR3 is CASHRRGSAYEQYF. The CDR3 DNA reads as TGTGCCAGCCATAGGAGAGGGAGTGCCTACGAGCAGTACTTC. The J gene is TRBJ2-7, the V gene TRBV27; D may be TRBD2 (5 bases). The CDR3 sequence is 14 residues long. With 8 bases removed from V and 2 bases from J, the gap between germline ends came to 16 bases. Germline V gene data show CDR1 as MNHEY and CDR2 as SMNVEV (reference sequence).